The rows below give T cell receptor beta chains drawn from one sample of a study of T cell responses to AZD1222 COVID-19 vaccine. Profiling relied on immunoSEQ multiplex PCR, and the TCRdb table lists in-frame clones only, not all of them. Of roughly 180,000 clones in the sample, around 90% were seen once. Sequencing was performed on peripheral blood, taken on day 0 of AZD1222 vaccination. The source is an adult in good health. CDR3s include the opening cysteine and the closing phenylalanine or tryptophan. A D gene is named only where the DNA matches it firmly. Rows give clone size only sometimes, using once, few, many, or a class for an expanded clone.

TRBV2	TRBJ1-4	.	.	TGTGCCAGCAGGACGGGACACCAAGCAACTAATGAAAAACTGTTTTTT	CASRTGHQATNEKLFF
TRBV7-9	TRBJ2-7	.	TRBD2	TGTGCCAGCAGCTCTCCTCCCGGGACTAGTCTCTACGAGCAGTACTTC	CASSSPPGTSLYEQYF
TRBV5-1	TRBJ2-6	.	.	TGCGCCAGCAGCTTGGACAGGTCTGGGGCCAACGTCCTGACTTTC	CASSLDRSGANVLTF
TRBV18	TRBJ2-3	.	.	TGTGCCAGCTCACCGTCCGACGGGGATACGCAGTATTTT	CASSPSDGDTQYF
TRBV5-8	TRBJ2-5	.	.	TGTGCCAGCAGTCTGGGGAGGTTGACAGAGGGAGAGACCCAGTACTTC	CASSLGRLTEGETQYF
TRBV4-1	TRBJ2-3	.	.	TGCGCCAGCAGCCCAACTTTTACAGATACGCAGTATTTT	CASSPTFTDTQYF
TRBV4-1	TRBJ2-3	.	TRBD2	TGCGCCAGCAGCCCAGGACTAGGCCCAGATACGCAGTATTTT	CASSPGLGPDTQYF
TRBV9	TRBJ2-3	.	.	TGTGCCAGCAGCGTCGGGGGTATAGGCACAGATACGCAGTATTTT	CASSVGGIGTDTQYF
TRBV4-2	TRBJ1-5	.	.	TGTGCCAGCAGCCCCCTGGGGGCCAGCAATCAGCCCCAGCATTTT	CASSPLGASNQPQHF
TRBV5-5	TRBJ2-7	.	.	TGTGCCAGCAGCTACCAGACGAGGAGCTCCTACGAGCAGTACTTC	CASSYQTRSSYEQYF
TRBV7-2	TRBJ2-7	few	.	TGTGCCAGCAGCCCCGCCCTCTACGAGCAGTACTTC	CASSPALYEQYF
TRBV19	TRBJ1-5	.	.	TGTGCCAGTATCCATCGAGGGTATAGCAATCAGCCCCAGCATTTT	CASIHRGYSNQPQHF
TRBV4-1	TRBJ1-1	.	.	TGCGCCAGCAGAAGAGGGGCAGACACTGAAGCTTTCTTT	CASRRGADTEAFF
TRBV6-4	TRBJ2-1	.	TRBD2	TGTGCCAGCAGTGATTTCCTAGCGGGGGTTAATGAGCAGTTCTTC	CASSDFLAGVNEQFF
TRBV7-2	TRBJ2-7	few	.	TGTGCCAGCAGCTTGGGAGCTTTTACCTACGAGCAGTACTTC	CASSLGAFTYEQYF
TRBV5-6	TRBJ2-7	.	TRBD1	TGTGCCAGCAGCCCAGGACAGGGGTATGTAAACTACGAGCAGTACTTC	CASSPGQGYVNYEQYF
TRBV5-4	TRBJ2-6	.	TRBD1	TGTGCCAGCAGCTTGGTACAGGGGGCAGGTGGGGCCAACGTCCTGACTTTC	CASSLVQGAGGANVLTF
TRBV4-2	TRBJ2-7	.	.	TGTGCCAGCAGCCAGAGACGGGAATCCTACGAGCAGTACTTC	CASSQRRESYEQYF
TRBV9	TRBJ1-6	.	.	TGTGCCAGCAGCGTAGGACAGGACCCTTCACCCCTCCACTTT	CASSVGQDPSPLHF
TRBV19	TRBJ2-3	.	TRBD1	TGTGCCAGTAGAACAGGGGCCCTAGATACGCAGTATTTT	CASRTGALDTQYF
TRBV27	TRBJ2-1	.	.	TGTGCCAGCAGTTATCCGGGGGCGAGCTCCTACAATGAGCAGTTCTTC	CASSYPGASSYNEQFF
TRBV7-8	TRBJ2-7	.	.	TGTGCCAGCAGCTCAGACGCACTACCTTACGAGCAGTACTTC	CASSSDALPYEQYF
TRBV19	TRBJ1-5	.	TRBD1	TGTGCCAGTACGGGACAGGGTACTCAGCCCCAGCATTTT	CASTGQGTQPQHF
TRBV7-8	TRBJ1-3	.	.	TGTGCCAGCAGCTTAGATCCAGTCAGAAGCTCTGGAAACACCATATATTTT	CASSLDPVRSSGNTIYF
TRBV2	TRBJ1-6	.	.	TGTGCCAGCATGGGACCTGGTTCACCCCTCCACTTT	CASMGPGSPLHF
TRBV4-1	TRBJ2-2	.	.	TGCGCCAGCAGCCACAGAAGGGACCTAACCCCGAACACCGGGGAGCTGTTTTTT	CASSHRRDLTPNTGELFF
TRBV28	TRBJ1-6	.	.	TGTGCCAGCACCCTGAGGAGCGGTTATAATTCACCCCTCCACTTT	CASTLRSGYNSPLHF
TRBV3-1/TRBV3-2	TRBJ1-2	.	.	TGTGCCAGCAGCCAAGTTGGCAGGGACCCATCACATGGCTACACCTTC	CASSQVGRDPSHGYTF
TRBV5-1	TRBJ2-1	once	TRBD1	TGCGCCAGCAGCGTCGGACAGGGGGCCAATGAGCAGTTCTTC	CASSVGQGANEQFF
TRBV27	TRBJ1-5	.	TRBD1	TGTGCCAGCAGACCAACCGGGACAGCAAGCAATCAGCCCCAGCATTTT	CASRPTGTASNQPQHF
TRBV29-1	TRBJ2-7	.	TRBD2	TGCAGCGTTGAAGGACGGGGACTAGCGGGAGATGAGCAGTACTTC	CSVEGRGLAGDEQYF
TRBV27	TRBJ1-1	.	.	TGTGCCAGCAGTTTATTTGAGAACACTGAAGCTTTCTTT	CASSLFENTEAFF